The T cell receptor (beta chain) under discussion was sequenced for a study of blood T cell repertoires in COVID-19. Across the whole study: Donors in the United States, Italy and Spain gave samples during acute or convalescent COVID-19. The cDNA or gDNA used as material had been derived from T cells, B-cell-depleted T cells, or PBMCs.

In the original workflow: Reference gene primer amplification in the assay estimated nucleated cell counts. Produced via immunoSEQ multiplex PCR; TCRdb's table is partial and in-frame only. V, J and clone size are taken as reported in that table, and D and trimming were inferred from the DNA itself. The sample lists hundreds of thousands of clones; more than 75% were seen once. The CDR3 length is 15 residues. Germline V CDR1 and CDR2: SGHRS, YFSETQ. V gave up 0 bases and J gave up 6 bases; unmatched junction bases: 7. Input material: peripheral blood. V gene TRBV5-1 combines with J gene TRBJ1-1; 8 nucleotides match TRBD1. This receptor was identified in a woman aged 25 to 45 who had recovered from COVID-19. The CDR3 DNA reads as TGCGCCAGCAGCTTGGCCGTGCAGGGGGCAGCTGAAGCTTTCTTT. Translation: CASSLAVQGAAEAFF.